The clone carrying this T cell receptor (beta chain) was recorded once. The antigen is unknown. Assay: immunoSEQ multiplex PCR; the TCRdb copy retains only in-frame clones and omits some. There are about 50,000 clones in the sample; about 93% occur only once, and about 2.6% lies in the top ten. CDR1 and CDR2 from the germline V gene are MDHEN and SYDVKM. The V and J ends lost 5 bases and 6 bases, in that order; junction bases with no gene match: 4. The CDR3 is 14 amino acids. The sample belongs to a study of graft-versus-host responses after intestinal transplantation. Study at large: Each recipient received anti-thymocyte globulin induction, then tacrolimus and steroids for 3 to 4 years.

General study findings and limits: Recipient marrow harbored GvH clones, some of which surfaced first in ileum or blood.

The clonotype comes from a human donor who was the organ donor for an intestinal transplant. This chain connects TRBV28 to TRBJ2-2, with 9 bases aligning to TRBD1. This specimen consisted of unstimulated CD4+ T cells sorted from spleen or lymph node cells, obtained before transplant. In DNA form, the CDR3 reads TGTGCCAGCAGTCCGCGGGACAGGGCCGGGGAGCTGTTTTTT. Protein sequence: CASSPRDRAGELFF.